Presented here are 11 T cell receptor beta chains from one specimen sequenced in a study of cytomegalovirus exposure and HLA in healthy donors. This PCR relied on a set of 60 Vbeta primers and 13 Jbeta primers. Using immunoSEQ multiplex PCR, the repertoire was profiled, and TCRdb retains in-frame clones only, with some absent. The sample lists about 210,000 clones, more than 70% occurring once. The sequencing sample was made of PBMCs. Every receptor here comes from a boy aged 10-17 years in good health and CMV-seronegative.

This rearrangement joins TRBV30 to TRBJ1-1; 8 nucleotides line up with TRBD1. Losses at the gene ends were 5 bases for V and 4 bases for J; bases not matched to a gene: 9. Germline values: CDR1 GTSNPN, CDR2 SVGIG (reference sequence). The CDR3 length is 14 residues. Written as DNA, the CDR3 is TGTGCCTGGGGAGGACTGGACAGGGCCACTGAAGCTTTCTTT. Translated, it gives CAWGGLDRATEAFF.

The chain uses TRBV18 and TRBJ2-1; 13 bases map to TRBD2. CDR1 KGHSH and CDR2 LQKENI come from the germline V gene. The length of the CDR3 is 16 residues. V dropped 3 bases and J dropped 7; count of bases not matched to a gene: 6. The CDR3 reads CASSPGTSGIGNEQFF. CDR3 sequence (DNA): TGTGCCAGCTCACCCGGGACTAGCGGGATAGGGAATGAGCAGTTCTTC.

V usage is TRBV10-2 and J usage is TRBJ2-5; D possibly uses TRBD1 or TRBD2 (5 bases each). CDR1 and CDR2 from the germline V gene are WSHSY and SAAADI. Trimming shortened V by 6 bases and J by 5 bases, and 13 bases separated the two germline ends. The CDR3 totals 13 residues. The CDR3 region is CASREAGMETQYF. In nucleotides, the CDR3 is TGCGCCAGCAGGGAGGCAGGGATGGAGACCCAGTACTTC.

The chain couples TRBV14 to TRBJ2-2; possibly TRBD2 for D (6 bases). CDR1 and CDR2 from the germline V gene are SGHDN and FVKESK. The CDR3 length is 14 residues. V was trimmed by 8 bases and J by 7 bases, leaving 17 bases between them. The CDR3 spells CASAQAGRNGELFF. CDR3 coding DNA: TGTGCCAGCGCCCAGGCCGGGAGAAACGGGGAGCTGTTTTTT.

The chain carries TRBV5-1 and TRBJ2-3; weak D call: TRBD1 (7 bases). The CDR3 extends over 15 amino acids. The V end was cut by 4 bases, the J end by 0 bases, with 12 bases between. Germline V gene sequence: CDR1 SGHRS, CDR2 YFSETQ. The CDR3 is CASSPRDSSTDTQYF. Written as DNA, the CDR3 is TGCGCCAGCAGCCCGCGGGACAGTAGCACAGATACGCAGTATTTT.

The chain joins TRBV19 to TRBJ1-5, with TRBD1 identical over 8 bases. The CDR3 contains 13 residues. Per the germline V gene, CDR1 is LNHDA and CDR2 is SQIVND (reference sequence). Trimming removed 4 bases from V and 4 bases from J; junction bases left unmatched: 0. The CDR3 here is CASSRQGNQPQHF. CDR3 DNA sequence: TGTGCCAGTAGTAGACAGGGGAATCAGCCCCAGCATTTT. The entire variable domain, with the rest obtained from reference TRBV19 and TRBJ1-5, is as follows: DGGITQSPKYLFRKEGQNVTLSCEQNLNHDAMYWYRQDPGQGLRLIYYSQIVNDFQKGDIAEGYSVSREKKESFPLTVTSAQKNPTAFYLCASSRQGNQPQHFGDGTRLSIL.

The chain joins TRBV4-1 to TRBJ2-2, with D hard to call. Germline assignment: CDR1 MGHRA and CDR2 YSYEKL. V shed 0 bases and J shed 7 bases, with 15 bases lying between them. This CDR3 region has 16 residues. In nucleotides, the CDR3 is TGCGCCAGCAGCCAAGAGATGGAGACCCTATACGGGGAGCTGTTTTTT. The encoded protein is CASSQEMETLYGELFF.

This chain uses TRBV30 with TRBJ1-2; D call uncertain. The CDR3 spans 15 residues. Germline V lookup: CDR1 GTSNPN, CDR2 SVGIG (reference sequence). V lost 0 bases and J lost 1, with 12 bases in between. CDR3 bases: TGTGCCTGGAGTGTACGAGTCACCATTAACTATGGCTACACCTTC. It translates to CAWSVRVTINYGYTF.

The gene calls are TRBV19 and TRBJ2-1, with a weak D call TRBD2 (6 bases). This CDR3 region has 14 residues. V lost 5 bases to trimming and J lost 5 bases, with 13 bases between them. Looked up from germline, CDR1 is LNHDA and CDR2 is SQIVND (reference sequence). The chain's CDR3 is CASSLGGMDNEQFF. In DNA form, the CDR3 reads TGTGCCAGTAGTTTAGGAGGGATGGACAATGAGCAGTTCTTC.

This sequence joins TRBV5-1 and TRBJ2-3, with D possibly being TRBD2 (6 bases). This CDR3 region has 16 residues. Trimming took 0 bases from V and 0 from J, leaving 11 bases between them. In germline, CDR1 is SGHRS, CDR2 YFSETQ. The CDR3 here is CASSLGQGLSTDTQYF. CDR3 nucleotide sequence: TGCGCCAGCAGCTTGGGGCAGGGACTTAGCACAGATACGCAGTATTTT.

The chain recombines TRBV5-1 with TRBJ2-7; D not certain. CDR3 length equals 13 residues. CDR1 and CDR2 from the germline V gene are SGHRS and YFSETQ. Trimming cost V 1 base and J 0 bases, with 5 bases left between them. This CDR3 is CASSLTVSYEQYF. DNA of the CDR3: TGCGCCAGCAGCTTGACGGTCTCCTACGAGCAGTACTTC.